Listed here are 26 T cell receptor beta chains from one sample, sequenced in a study of CD8+CD57+ T cells in acquired aplastic anemia. Profiling that covered TCR beta VDJ and CDR3 relied on genomic DNA as its template. TCRdb re-analysed the reads in MiXCR, keeping a single row per CDR3 protein. The sample holds 68,000 or so distinct CDR3 sequences, approximately 50% seen once. The sequencing input was sorted CD4+, CD8+, or CD8+CD57+ T cells (not recorded which) from PBMCs. The receptor set was obtained from a human donor in good health, serving as a control.

In its sample, this clonotype was seen many times. Here the CDR3 reads CASSLGLGTTEAFF. For the CDR3, the DNA is TGTGCCAGCAGTTTAGGGTTGGGGACCACTGAAGCTTTCTTT. The chain has TRBV12-3 or TRBV12-4 and TRBJ1-1, with a weak D call TRBD1 (5 bases). V shed 1 base and J shed 4 bases, with 10 bases lying between them. This CDR3 comprises 14 residues.

This clonotype occurred many times. V and J are TRBV3-1 and TRBJ2-7; D is possibly TRBD2 (6 bases). V was shortened by 3 bases and J by 0 bases, with 12 bases between the two germline ends. This CDR3 is built from 15 residues. Per the germline V gene, CDR1 is LGHDT and CDR2 is YNNKEL (reference sequence). CDR3 region: CASSQSGRSSYEQYF. CDR3 in DNA: TGTGCCAGCAGCCAGTCGGGGAGGAGCTCCTACGAGCAGTACTTC.

The J gene is TRBJ2-7, the V gene TRBV10-3; D might be TRBD1 (6 bases). The length of the CDR3 is 12 residues. Germline V gene lookup returns CDR1 ENHRY and CDR2 SYGVKD. The ends were cut back, 7 bases at V and 2 bases at J, with 9 bases in the middle. In nucleotides, the CDR3 is TGTGCCATCAAGGGGGATCCCTACGAGCAGTACTTC. This gives the protein CAIKGDPYEQYF.

This chain joins TRBV7-3 and TRBJ2-2; D not certain. CDR1 and CDR2 (germline): SGHTA, FQGTGA. This CDR3 is built from 12 residues. Trimming removed 5 bases from V and 7 bases from J, with 8 bases in between. The DNA for the CDR3 is TGTGCCAGCAGCCCGCCAGGCGGGGAGCTGTTTTTT. Its translation is CASSPPGGELFF.

This clonotype was seen a handful of times. The chain carries TRBV27 and TRBJ1-4; D unresolved. The CDR3 extends over 14 amino acids. The ends were cut back, 2 bases at V and 2 bases at J, with 6 bases in the middle. Germline CDR1 and CDR2: MNHEY and SMNVEV (reference sequence). The CDR3, as DNA: TGTGCCAGCAGTTTACCGCGTACTAATGAAAAACTGTTTTTT. Residues: CASSLPRTNEKLFF.

Judged by abundance, this clonotype is medium-sized. The V gene is TRBV24-1, the J gene TRBJ2-1, with 8 bases lining up with TRBD1. Germline V CDR1 and CDR2: KGHDR, SFDVKD. This CDR3 spans 14 amino acids. Trimming removed 6 bases from V and 7 bases from J; junction bases left unmatched: 7. Here the CDR3 DNA reads TGTGCCACCAGTCCGACAGGGGCGGGGAATGAGCAGTTCTTC. Protein product: CATSPTGAGNEQFF.

This clonotype has just one count. The genes are TRBV29-1 and TRBJ1-2, with D tentatively TRBD1 (5 bases). From germline, CDR1 is SQVTM and CDR2 ANQGSEA. The CDR3 spans 12 residues. V was cut by 6 bases and J by 8 bases, with 16 bases left in between. CDR3 in DNA: TGCAGCGTATCTCCAGGGACCCAAGGCTACACCTTC. Amino acids: CSVSPGTQGYTF.

The chain joins TRBV15 to TRBJ2-1; tentative D call: TRBD1 (5 bases). V was cut by 6 bases and J by 15 bases, with 9 bases left in between. This CDR3 region has 9 residues. Germline V lookup: CDR1 LNHNV, CDR2 YYDKDF (reference sequence). In nucleotides, the CDR3 is TGTGCCACCAGTCAGGGCATGTTCTTC. Translated, it gives CATSQGMFF.

J is TRBJ1-2 and V is TRBV19, with a tentative D call TRBD1 (6 bases). V shed 7 bases and J shed 4 bases, with 19 bases lying between them. CDR1 is LNHDA and CDR2 is SQIVND in the germline V gene (reference sequence). The CDR3 contains 15 residues. For the CDR3, the DNA is TGTGCCAGTACCCCGGGGCAGGGGATTAGCTATGGCTACACCTTC. Translated: CASTPGQGISYGYTF. Variable domain in full (rest from reference TRBV19 and TRBJ1-2): DGGITQSPKYLFRKEGQNVTLSCEQNLNHDAMYWYRQDPGQGLRLIYYSQIVNDFQKGDIAEGYSVSREKKESFPLTVTSAQKNPTAFYLCASTPGQGISYGYTFGSGTRLTVV.

This clonotype has a count of ten or more. The genes are TRBV4-1 and TRBJ1-1, with D possibly TRBD1 on 5 matching bases. CDR1 MGHRA and CDR2 YSYEKL come from the germline V gene. Trimming took 7 bases from V and 1 from J, leaving 7 bases between them. The CDR3 extends over 12 amino acids. The CDR3 sequence: CASTDRNTEAFF. CDR3 sequence (DNA): TGCGCCAGCACCGACAGGAACACTGAAGCTTTCTTT.

This clonotype occurred a few times. The chain has TRBV11-1 and TRBJ1-2, with D perhaps matching TRBD1 (6 bases). V was cut by 4 bases and J by 5 bases, with 20 bases left in between. The germline CDR1 and CDR2 sequences are SGHAT and FQDESV (reference sequence). This CDR3 has 16 amino acids. The CDR3 bases are TGTGCCAGCAGCTCACCCCCCTGGACAGTAGAGTATGGCTACACCTTC. It encodes CASSSPPWTVEYGYTF.

This rearrangement joins TRBV20-1 to TRBJ2-7, with unresolved D. This CDR3 is 12 amino acids long. Between the trimmed V and J ends, which lost 3 bases and 3 bases, there was a span of 9 bases. Per the germline V gene, CDR1 is DFQATT and CDR2 is SNEGSKA (reference sequence). The CDR3, as DNA: TGCAGTGCTAGTGGTCGTAACTACGAGCAGTACTTC. As protein: CSASGRNYEQYF.

The chain joins TRBV10-2 to TRBJ2-7; TRBD1 matches 7 bases. This CDR3 is 13 amino acids long. The germline V gene has CDR1 WSHSY and CDR2 SAAADI. V dropped 4 bases and J dropped 3; count of bases not matched to a gene: 3. Written as DNA, the CDR3 is TGCGCCAGCAGTGCGGGACAGCTCTACGAGCAGTACTTC. It codes for CASSAGQLYEQYF.

Regarding this clonotype: This is likely an artifact of a read error, given a far larger clone one base away. The chain recombines TRBV5-1 with TRBJ1-1; D gene uncertain. CDR1 SGHRS and CDR2 YFSETQ come from the germline V gene. This CDR3 comprises 11 residues. CDR3 sequence (DNA): TGCGCCAACAGCTTTGGTACTGAAGCTTTCTTT. Protein: CANSFGTEAFF.

CDR3 sequence (DNA): TGTGCCAGCAGCGTCAGAGTATGGACTAGCGGGGGGGCCCGAAGGCGTGAGACCCAGTACTTC. This codes for CASSVRVWTSGGARRRETQYF. This chain uses TRBV9 with TRBJ2-5, with TRBD2 identical over 15 bases. This CDR3 contains 21 residues. Germline CDR1 reads SGDLS; CDR2 reads YYNGEE. Germline trimming cut 2 bases from V and 5 bases from J; bases unmatched to any gene: 19.

This clonotype is medium-sized by share. The gene calls are TRBV7-2 and TRBJ2-7, with D unresolved. Trimming left V 5 bases short and J 3 bases short, with 11 bases between. Germline CDR1 SGHTA, CDR2 FQGNSA. The CDR3 loop spans 13 amino acids. CDR3 sequence reads: CASSPVGSYEQYF. The CDR3 DNA reads TGTGCCAGCAGCCCAGTGGGCAGCTACGAGCAGTACTTC.

Many counts were recorded for this clonotype. The chain has TRBV9 and TRBJ2-5; TRBD2 matches at 7 bases. V dropped 2 bases and J dropped 5; count of bases not matched to a gene: 12. CDR3 length: 16 residues. Germline V gene sequence: CDR1 SGDLS, CDR2 YYNGEE. The CDR3, as DNA: TGTGCCAGCAGCGTGGAAGGACTAGTTTTGGATGAGACCCAGTACTTC. Translated: CASSVEGLVLDETQYF. The whole variable domain, filled in from reference TRBV9 and TRBJ2-5, reads DSGVTQTPKHLITATGQRVTLRCSPRSGDLSVYWYQQSLDQGLQFLIQYYNGEERAKGNILERFSAQQFPDLHSELNLSSLELGDSALYFCASSVEGLVLDETQYFGPGTRLLVL.

The chain combines TRBV10-3 with TRBJ2-7; tentative D call: TRBD1 (6 bases). CDR3 length equals 15 residues. CDR1 and CDR2 from the germline V gene are ENHRY and SYGVKD. Trimming took off 4 bases at V and 0 bases at J, with 13 bases between the two ends. The CDR3 region has the DNA TGTGCCATCAGTGGGAGAGCAGGGGCCTCCTACGAGCAGTACTTC. It translates to CAISGRAGASYEQYF.

The chain couples TRBV15 to TRBJ2-7; 16 positions match TRBD2. With 3 bases clipped from V and 4 bases from J, the junction kept 6 bases outside the gene matches. The CDR3 contains 17 residues. The germline gives CDR1 LNHNV, CDR2 YYDKDF (reference sequence). In nucleotides, the CDR3 is TGTGCCACCAGCAGGGGGGGACTAGCGGGAGGGCCTTACGAGCAGTACTTC. Translated, it gives CATSRGGLAGGPYEQYF.

The chain employs TRBV5-4 and TRBJ2-3; 10 nucleotides agree with TRBD2. After removal of 2 bases from V and 2 bases from J, the junction contained 8 bases not matched to a gene. The CDR3 is made up of 17 amino acids. Germline CDR1 reads SGHNT; CDR2 reads YYREEE (reference sequence). The CDR3 coding sequence is TGTGCCAGCAGCTTACTTACTAGCGGGACCAACACAGATACGCAGTATTTT. It specifies CASSLLTSGTNTDTQYF.

For this clonotype: A much bigger clone sits one base away, suggesting this may be a read error. CDR3 nucleotide sequence: TGTGCCAGCAGCCAAAGGGACTTCCCTTGCAATGAGCAGTTCTTC. This translates into CASSQRDFPCNEQFF. The chain uses TRBV7-8 and TRBJ2-1; the D gene is possibly TRBD2 (6 bases). With 5 bases removed from V and 6 bases from J, the gap between germline ends came to 17 bases. The CDR3 loop spans 15 amino acids. The germline gives CDR1 SGHVS, CDR2 FQNEAQ.

This clonotype was found a few times. A much more abundant neighbour one base away suggests this may be a read error. This sequence joins TRBV5-1 and TRBJ1-1, with 7 bases that match TRBD1. This CDR3 is 14 amino acids long. The germline V gene encodes CDR1 SGHRS and CDR2 YFSETQ. The CDR3 nucleotides are TGCGCCAACAGCTTCGGGCAGGGGGGAGCTGAAGCTTTCTTT. Amino acids: CANSFGQGGAEAFF.

The chain links TRBV29-1 to TRBJ2-7, with 15 bases identical to TRBD2. Germline V CDR1 and CDR2: SQVTM, ANQGSEA. This CDR3 is built from 15 residues. The trim removed 3 bases at V and 2 bases at J, leaving 2 bases unmatched. The CDR3 DNA follows: TGCAGCGTTGAGGGACTAGCGGGAGGTCCCTACGAGCAGTACTTC. Encoded protein: CSVEGLAGGPYEQYF.

At least ten counts were recorded for this clonotype. The chain uses TRBV6-1 and TRBJ1-1; TRBD1 is a possible D gene (6 bases). Deletions cut 6 bases from V and 1 base from J, with 6 bases between. The length of the CDR3 is 12 residues. Looked up from germline, CDR1 is MNHNS and CDR2 is SASEGT. CDR3 nucleotide sequence: TGTGCCAGCAGGACAGGGAACACTGAAGCTTTCTTT. Its translation: CASRTGNTEAFF.

This chain uses TRBV15 with TRBJ2-7; TRBD2 aligns across 10 bases. Germline V CDR1 and CDR2: LNHNV, YYDKDF (reference sequence). This CDR3 region has 16 residues. V trimming: 1 base; J trimming: 6 bases; junction bases outside the gene matches: 9. CDR3 protein: CATSRGTGGTSVEQYF. The CDR3 coding sequence is TGTGCCACCAGCAGAGGAACAGGGGGGACTAGCGTCGAGCAGTACTTC.

This clonotype is medium-sized within its sample. The chain uses TRBV29-1 and TRBJ2-7, with 9 positions matching TRBD2. Germline V gene lookup returns CDR1 SQVTM and CDR2 ANQGSEA. V shed 4 bases, J shed 0 bases, and the junction held 4 bases outside the gene matches. This CDR3 contains 14 residues. CDR3 DNA: TGCAGCGTTGCTAGCGGGACGAGCTCCTACGAGCAGTACTTC. Translation: CSVASGTSSYEQYF.